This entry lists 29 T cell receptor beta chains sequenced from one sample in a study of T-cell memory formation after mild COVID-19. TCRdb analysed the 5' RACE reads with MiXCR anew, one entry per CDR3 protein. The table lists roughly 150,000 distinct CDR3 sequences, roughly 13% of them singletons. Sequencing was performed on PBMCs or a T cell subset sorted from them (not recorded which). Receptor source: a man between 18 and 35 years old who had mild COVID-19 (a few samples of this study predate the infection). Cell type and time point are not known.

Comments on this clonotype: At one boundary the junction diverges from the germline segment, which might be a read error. The CDR3 sequence is CASSLMEKLFF. The CDR3 DNA is TGTGCCAGTTCTCTTATGGAAAAGCTGTTTTTT. The V gene is TRBV10-3, the J gene TRBJ1-4; D call uncertain. There are 11 residues in the CDR3. In germline, CDR1 is ENHRY, CDR2 SYGVKD.

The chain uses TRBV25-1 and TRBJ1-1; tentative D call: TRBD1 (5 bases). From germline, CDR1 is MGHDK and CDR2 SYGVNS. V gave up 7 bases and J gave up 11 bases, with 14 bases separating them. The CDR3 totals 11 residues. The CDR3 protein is CASTRWDYAFF. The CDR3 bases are TGTGCCAGCACCCGTTGGGACTATGCTTTCTTT.

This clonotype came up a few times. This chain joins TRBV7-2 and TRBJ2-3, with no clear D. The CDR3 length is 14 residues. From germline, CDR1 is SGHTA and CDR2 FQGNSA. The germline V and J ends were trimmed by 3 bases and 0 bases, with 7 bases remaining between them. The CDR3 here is CASSFIHSTDTQYF. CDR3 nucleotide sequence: TGTGCCAGCAGCTTTATACACAGCACAGATACGCAGTATTTT.

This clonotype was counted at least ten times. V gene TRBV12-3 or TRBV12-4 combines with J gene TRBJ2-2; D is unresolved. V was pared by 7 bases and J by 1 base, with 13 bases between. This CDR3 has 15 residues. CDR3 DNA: TGTGCCAGCACCTCCCGGGCCCTGAACACCGGGGAGCTGTTTTTT. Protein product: CASTSRALNTGELFF.

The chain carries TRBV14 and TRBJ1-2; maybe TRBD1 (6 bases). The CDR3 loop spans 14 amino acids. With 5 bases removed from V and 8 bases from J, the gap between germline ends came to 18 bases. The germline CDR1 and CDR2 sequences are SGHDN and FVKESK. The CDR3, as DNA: TGTGCCAGCAGCTCACTTTACGGGGGCTGGGGCTACACCTTC. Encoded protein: CASSSLYGGWGYTF.

The CDR3 DNA follows: TGTGCCAGCAGCTCAAACAGGGGAGGCAGCGAGCAGTACTTC. The encoded protein is CASSSNRGGSEQYF. The chain joins TRBV5-6 to TRBJ2-7; D may be TRBD1 (7 bases). Germline CDR1 reads SGHDT; CDR2 reads YYEEEE. CDR3 length: 14 amino acids. V was cut by 3 bases and J by 6 bases, with 16 bases left in between.

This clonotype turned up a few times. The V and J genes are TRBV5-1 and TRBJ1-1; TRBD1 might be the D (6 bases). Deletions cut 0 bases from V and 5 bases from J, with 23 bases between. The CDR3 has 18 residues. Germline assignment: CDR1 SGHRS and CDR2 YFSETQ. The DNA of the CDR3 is TGCGCCAGCAGCTTGGTGGGGCGGTCCACAGGGAGAGGGACTGAAGCTTTCTTT. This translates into CASSLVGRSTGRGTEAFF.

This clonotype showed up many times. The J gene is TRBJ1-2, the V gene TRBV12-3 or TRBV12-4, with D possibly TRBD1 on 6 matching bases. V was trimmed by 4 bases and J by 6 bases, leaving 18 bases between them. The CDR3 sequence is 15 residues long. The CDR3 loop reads CASSSLLQGVHGYTF. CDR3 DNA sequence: TGTGCCAGCAGTTCCTTACTACAGGGTGTACATGGCTACACCTTC.

The chain's CDR3 is CASSFRTSGRNEQFF. CDR3 in DNA: TGTGCCAGCAGCTTCCGGACTAGCGGGAGAAATGAGCAGTTCTTC. The rearrangement uses TRBV5-6 and TRBJ2-1, with 13 bases that match TRBD2. There are 15 residues in the CDR3. Germline-derived CDR1 and CDR2 are SGHDT and YYEEEE. J gave up 7 bases and V 2 bases, and 3 bases lay outside the gene matches.

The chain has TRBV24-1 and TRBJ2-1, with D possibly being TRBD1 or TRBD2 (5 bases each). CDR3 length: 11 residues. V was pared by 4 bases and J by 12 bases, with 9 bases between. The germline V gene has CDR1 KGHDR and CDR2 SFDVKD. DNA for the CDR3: TGTGCCACCAGTGAGGCTGGGGGGCAGTTCTTC. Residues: CATSEAGGQFF.

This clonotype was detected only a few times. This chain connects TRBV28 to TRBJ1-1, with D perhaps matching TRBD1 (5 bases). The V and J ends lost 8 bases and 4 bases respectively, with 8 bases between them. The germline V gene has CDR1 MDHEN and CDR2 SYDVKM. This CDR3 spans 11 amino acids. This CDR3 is CASLGGTEAFF. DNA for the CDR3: TGTGCCAGCCTGGGGGGCACTGAAGCTTTCTTT.

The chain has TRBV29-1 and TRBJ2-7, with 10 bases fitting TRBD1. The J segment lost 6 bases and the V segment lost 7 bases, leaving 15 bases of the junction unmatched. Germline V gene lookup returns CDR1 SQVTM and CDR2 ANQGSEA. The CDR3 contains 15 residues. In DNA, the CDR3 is TGCAGCGCAGGGAGGGACAGGGGCGGGTCGGGCGAGCAGTACTTC. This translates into CSAGRDRGGSGEQYF.

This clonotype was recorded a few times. CDR3: CASRTTGDSSGNTIYF. The CDR3 coding sequence is TGTGCCAGCAGGACTACAGGGGACTCCTCTGGAAACACCATATATTTT. V gene TRBV7-9 combines with J gene TRBJ1-3; 7 nucleotides match TRBD1. The V gene end was trimmed by 6 bases and the J gene end by 0 bases; junction bases not matched to a gene: 8. Germline V gene sequence: CDR1 SEHNR, CDR2 FQNEAQ (reference sequence). The CDR3 totals 16 residues.

In DNA, the CDR3 is TGTGCCACCGGGGAGCGGGGGGCCGACACAGATACGCAGTATTTT. Translating gives CATGERGADTDTQYF. V usage is TRBV12-3 or TRBV12-4 and J usage is TRBJ2-3; TRBD2 matches at 9 bases. The CDR3 has 15 residues. Trimming at V came to 10 bases and at J to 2 bases, leaving 10 bases not matched to a gene.

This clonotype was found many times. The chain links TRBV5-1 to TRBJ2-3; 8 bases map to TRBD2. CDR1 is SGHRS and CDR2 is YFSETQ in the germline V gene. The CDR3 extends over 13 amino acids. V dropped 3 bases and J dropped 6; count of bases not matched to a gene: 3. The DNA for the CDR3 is TGCGCCAGCAGCTCCAGGACTAGCGATACGCAGTATTTT. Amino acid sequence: CASSSRTSDTQYF.

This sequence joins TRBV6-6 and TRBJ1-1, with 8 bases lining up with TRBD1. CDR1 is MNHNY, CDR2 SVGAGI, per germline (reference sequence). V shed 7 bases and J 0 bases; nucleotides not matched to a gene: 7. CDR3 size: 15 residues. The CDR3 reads CASITGGHMNTEAFF. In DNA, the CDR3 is TGTGCCAGCATTACAGGGGGGCACATGAACACTGAAGCTTTCTTT.

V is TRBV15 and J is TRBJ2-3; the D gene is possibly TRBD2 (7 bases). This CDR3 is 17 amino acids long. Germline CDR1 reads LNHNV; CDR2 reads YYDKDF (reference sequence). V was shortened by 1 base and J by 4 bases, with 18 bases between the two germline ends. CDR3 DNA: TGTGCCACCAGCAGAGCCCCGGGACTATGGGGGCCAGATACGCAGTATTTT. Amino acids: CATSRAPGLWGPDTQYF.

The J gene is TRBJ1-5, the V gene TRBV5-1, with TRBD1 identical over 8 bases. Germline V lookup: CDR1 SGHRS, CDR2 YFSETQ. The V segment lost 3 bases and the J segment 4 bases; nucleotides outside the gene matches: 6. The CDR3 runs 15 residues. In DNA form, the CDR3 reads TGCGCCAGCAGCTCGGAGGGGGACAGGAATCAGCCCCAGCATTTT. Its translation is CASSSEGDRNQPQHF.

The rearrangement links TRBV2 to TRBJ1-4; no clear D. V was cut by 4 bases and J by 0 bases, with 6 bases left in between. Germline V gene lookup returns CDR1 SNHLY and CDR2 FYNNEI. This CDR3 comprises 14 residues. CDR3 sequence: CASSVGTTNEKLFF. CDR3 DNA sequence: TGTGCCAGCAGTGTGGGGACAACTAATGAAAAACTGTTTTTT.

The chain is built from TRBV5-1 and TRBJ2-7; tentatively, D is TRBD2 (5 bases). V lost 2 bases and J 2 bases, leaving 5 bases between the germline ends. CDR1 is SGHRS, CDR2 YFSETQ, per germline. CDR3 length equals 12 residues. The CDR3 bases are TGCGCCAGCAGCTTCGGGACCTACGAGCAGTACTTC. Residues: CASSFGTYEQYF.

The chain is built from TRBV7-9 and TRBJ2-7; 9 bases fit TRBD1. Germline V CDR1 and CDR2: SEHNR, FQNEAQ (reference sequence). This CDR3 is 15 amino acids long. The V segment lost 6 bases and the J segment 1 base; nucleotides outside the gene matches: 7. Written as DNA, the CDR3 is TGTGCCAGCAGTTTACCGGGACAGGGATCCTACGAGCAGTACGTC. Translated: CASSLPGQGSYEQYV.

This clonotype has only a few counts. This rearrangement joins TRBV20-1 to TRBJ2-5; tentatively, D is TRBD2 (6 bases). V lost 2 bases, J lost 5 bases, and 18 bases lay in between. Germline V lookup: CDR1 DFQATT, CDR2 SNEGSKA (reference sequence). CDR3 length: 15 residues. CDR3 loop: CSARQAGSWEETQYF. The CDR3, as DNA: TGCAGTGCTAGACAGGCGGGGTCCTGGGAGGAGACCCAGTACTTC.

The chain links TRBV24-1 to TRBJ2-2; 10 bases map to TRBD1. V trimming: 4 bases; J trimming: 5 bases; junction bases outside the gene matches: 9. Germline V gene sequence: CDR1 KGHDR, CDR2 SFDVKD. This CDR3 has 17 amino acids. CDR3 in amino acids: CATSDSDPGQGTGELFF. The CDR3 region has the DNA TGTGCCACCAGTGACTCAGACCCGGGACAGGGGACCGGGGAGCTGTTTTTT.

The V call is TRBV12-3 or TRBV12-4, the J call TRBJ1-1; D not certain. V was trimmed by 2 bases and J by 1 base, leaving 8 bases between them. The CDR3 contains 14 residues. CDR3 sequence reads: CASSLWTQNTEAFF. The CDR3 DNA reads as TGTGCCAGCAGTTTATGGACCCAGAACACTGAAGCTTTCTTT.

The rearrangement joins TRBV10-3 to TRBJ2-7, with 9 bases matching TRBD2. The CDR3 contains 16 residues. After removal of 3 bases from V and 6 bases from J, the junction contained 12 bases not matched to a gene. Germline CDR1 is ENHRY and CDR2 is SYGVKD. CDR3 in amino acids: CAISEGLAGPLGEQYF. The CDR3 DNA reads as TGTGCCATCAGTGAAGGGCTAGCGGGACCACTAGGCGAGCAGTACTTC.

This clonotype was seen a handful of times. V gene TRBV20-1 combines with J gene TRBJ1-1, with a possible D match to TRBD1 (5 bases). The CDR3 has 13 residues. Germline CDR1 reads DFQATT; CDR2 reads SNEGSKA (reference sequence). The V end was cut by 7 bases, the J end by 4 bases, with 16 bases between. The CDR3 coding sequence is TGCAGTGTTCCGGGAGGGAGGGGCACTGAAGCTTTCTTT. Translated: CSVPGGRGTEAFF.

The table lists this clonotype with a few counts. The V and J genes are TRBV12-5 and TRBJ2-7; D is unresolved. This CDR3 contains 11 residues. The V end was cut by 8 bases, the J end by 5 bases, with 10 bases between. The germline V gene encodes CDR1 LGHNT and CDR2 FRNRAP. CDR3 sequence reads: CASTRSHEQYF. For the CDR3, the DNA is TGTGCTAGTACCAGGTCCCACGAGCAGTACTTC.

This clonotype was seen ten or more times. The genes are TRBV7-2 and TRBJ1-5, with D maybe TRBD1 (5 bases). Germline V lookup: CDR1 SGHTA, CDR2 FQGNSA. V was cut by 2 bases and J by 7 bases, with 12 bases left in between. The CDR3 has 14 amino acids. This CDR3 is CASSLMQGGQPQHF. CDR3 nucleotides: TGTGCCAGCAGCTTAATGCAGGGAGGCCAGCCCCAGCATTTT.

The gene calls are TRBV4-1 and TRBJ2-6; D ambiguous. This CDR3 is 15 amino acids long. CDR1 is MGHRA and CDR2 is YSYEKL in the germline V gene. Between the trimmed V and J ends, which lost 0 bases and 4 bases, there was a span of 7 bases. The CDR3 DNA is TGCGCCAGCAGCCAAGACGGGCGGGGGGCCAACGTCCTGACTTTC. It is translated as CASSQDGRGANVLTF.